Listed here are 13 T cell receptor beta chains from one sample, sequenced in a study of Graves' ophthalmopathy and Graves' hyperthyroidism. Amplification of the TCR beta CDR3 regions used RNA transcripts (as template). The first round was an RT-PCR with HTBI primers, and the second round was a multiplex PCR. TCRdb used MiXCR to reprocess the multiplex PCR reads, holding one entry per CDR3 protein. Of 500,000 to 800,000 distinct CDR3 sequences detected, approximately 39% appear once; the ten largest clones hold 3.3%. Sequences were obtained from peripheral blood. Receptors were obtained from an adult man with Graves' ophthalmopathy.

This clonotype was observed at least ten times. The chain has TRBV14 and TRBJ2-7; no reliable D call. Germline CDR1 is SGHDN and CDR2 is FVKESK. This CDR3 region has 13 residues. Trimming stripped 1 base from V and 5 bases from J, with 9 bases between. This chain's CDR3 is CASSQGLADEQYF. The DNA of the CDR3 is TGTGCCAGCAGCCAAGGCCTGGCAGACGAGCAGTACTTC. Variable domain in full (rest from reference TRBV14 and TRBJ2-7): EAGVTQFPSHSVIEKGQTVTLRCDPISGHDNLYWYRRVMGKEIKFLLHFVKESKQDESGMPNNRFLAERTGGTYSTLKVQPAELEDSGVYFCASSQGLADEQYFGPGTRLTVT.

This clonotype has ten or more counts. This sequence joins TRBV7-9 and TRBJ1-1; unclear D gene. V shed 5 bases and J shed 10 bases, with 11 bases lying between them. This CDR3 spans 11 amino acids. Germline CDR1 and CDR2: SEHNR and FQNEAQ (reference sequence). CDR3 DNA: TGTGCCAGCAGCCAGGTAGAGTCAGCTTTCTTT. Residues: CASSQVESAFF.

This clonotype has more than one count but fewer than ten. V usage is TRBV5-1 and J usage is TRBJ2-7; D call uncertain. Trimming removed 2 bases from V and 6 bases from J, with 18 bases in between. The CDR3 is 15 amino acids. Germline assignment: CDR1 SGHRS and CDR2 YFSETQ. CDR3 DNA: TGCGCCAGCAGCTTACTCACCCGCCCTGCAGGCGAGCAGTACTTC. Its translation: CASSLLTRPAGEQYF.

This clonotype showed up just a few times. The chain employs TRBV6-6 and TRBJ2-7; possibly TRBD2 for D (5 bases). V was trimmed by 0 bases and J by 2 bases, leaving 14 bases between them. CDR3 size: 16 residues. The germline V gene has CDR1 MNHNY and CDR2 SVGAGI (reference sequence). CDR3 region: CASSYSPGGRAYEQYF. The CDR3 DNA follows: TGTGCCAGCAGTTACTCCCCCGGCGGGCGGGCCTACGAGCAGTACTTC.

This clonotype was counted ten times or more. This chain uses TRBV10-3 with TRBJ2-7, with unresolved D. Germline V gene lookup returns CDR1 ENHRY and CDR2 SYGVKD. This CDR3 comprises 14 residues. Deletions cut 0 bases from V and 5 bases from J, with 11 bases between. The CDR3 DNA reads TGTGCCATCAGTGAGTCGAAGGGAAGCGACGAGCAGTACTTC. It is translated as CAISESKGSDEQYF.

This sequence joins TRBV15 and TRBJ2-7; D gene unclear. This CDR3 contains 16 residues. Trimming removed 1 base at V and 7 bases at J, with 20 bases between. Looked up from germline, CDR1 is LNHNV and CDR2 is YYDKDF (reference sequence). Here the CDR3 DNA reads TGTGCCACCAGCAGAGTTGGGGTTCTCTCCTACAATGAGCAGTACTTC. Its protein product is CATSRVGVLSYNEQYF.

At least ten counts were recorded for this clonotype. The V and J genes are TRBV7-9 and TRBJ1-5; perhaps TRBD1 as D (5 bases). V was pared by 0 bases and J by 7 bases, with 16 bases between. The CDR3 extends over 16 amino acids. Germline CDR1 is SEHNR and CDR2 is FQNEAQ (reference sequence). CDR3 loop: CASSLAPPGSVQPQHF. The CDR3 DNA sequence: TGTGCCAGCAGCTTAGCCCCCCCAGGGAGTGTGCAGCCCCAGCATTTT.

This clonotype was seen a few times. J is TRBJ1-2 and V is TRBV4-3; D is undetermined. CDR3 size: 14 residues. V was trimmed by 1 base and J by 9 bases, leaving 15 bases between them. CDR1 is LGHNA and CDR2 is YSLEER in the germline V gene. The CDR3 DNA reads TGCGCCAGCAGCCAAGGGGTACCGGCGCTCAGCTACACCTTC. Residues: CASSQGVPALSYTF.

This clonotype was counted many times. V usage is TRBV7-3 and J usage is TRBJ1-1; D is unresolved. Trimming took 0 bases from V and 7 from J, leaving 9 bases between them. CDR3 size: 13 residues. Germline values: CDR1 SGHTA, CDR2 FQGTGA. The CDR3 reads CASSLTVSGEAFF. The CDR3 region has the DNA TGTGCCAGCAGCTTAACGGTATCGGGTGAAGCTTTCTTT.

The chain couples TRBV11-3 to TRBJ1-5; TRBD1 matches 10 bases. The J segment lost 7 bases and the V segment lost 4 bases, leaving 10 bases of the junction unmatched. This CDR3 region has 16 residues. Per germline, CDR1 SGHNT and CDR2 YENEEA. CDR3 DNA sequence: TGTGCCAGCAGCTCCGGGACAGGGGACAAGGGACAGCCCCAGCATTTT. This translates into CASSSGTGDKGQPQHF.

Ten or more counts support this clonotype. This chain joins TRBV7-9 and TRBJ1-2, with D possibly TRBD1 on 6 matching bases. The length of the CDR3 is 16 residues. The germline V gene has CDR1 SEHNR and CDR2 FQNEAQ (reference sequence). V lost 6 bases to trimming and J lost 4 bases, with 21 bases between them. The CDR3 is CASSLREQGQGYGYTF. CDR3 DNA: TGTGCCAGCAGTCTTAGAGAACAGGGACAAGGCTATGGCTACACCTTC.

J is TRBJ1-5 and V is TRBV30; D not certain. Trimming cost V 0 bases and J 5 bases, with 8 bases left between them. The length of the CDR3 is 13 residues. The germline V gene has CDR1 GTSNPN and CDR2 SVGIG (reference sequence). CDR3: CAWSVGSDQPQHF. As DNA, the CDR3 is TGTGCCTGGAGTGTAGGCAGTGATCAGCCCCAGCATTTT.

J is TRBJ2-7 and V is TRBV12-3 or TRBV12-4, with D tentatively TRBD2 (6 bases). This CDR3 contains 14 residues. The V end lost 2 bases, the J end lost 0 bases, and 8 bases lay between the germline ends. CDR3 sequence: CASSLKEGSYEQYF. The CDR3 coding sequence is TGTGCCAGCAGTTTAAAGGAGGGCTCCTACGAGCAGTACTTC.